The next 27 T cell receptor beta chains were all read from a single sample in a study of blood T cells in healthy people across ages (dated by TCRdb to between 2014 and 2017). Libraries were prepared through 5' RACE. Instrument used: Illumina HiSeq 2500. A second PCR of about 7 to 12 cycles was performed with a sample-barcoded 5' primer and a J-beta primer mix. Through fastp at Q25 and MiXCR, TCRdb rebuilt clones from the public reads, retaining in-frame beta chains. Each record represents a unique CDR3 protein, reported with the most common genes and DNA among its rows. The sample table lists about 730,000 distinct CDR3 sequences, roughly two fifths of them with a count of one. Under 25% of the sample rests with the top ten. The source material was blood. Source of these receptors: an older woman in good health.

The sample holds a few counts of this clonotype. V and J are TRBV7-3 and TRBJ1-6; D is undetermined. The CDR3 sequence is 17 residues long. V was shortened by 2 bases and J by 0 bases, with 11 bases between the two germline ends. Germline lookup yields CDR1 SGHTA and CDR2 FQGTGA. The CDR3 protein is CASSLSKASSYNSPLHF. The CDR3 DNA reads TGTGCCAGCAGCTTATCGAAAGCAAGCTCCTATAATTCACCCCTCCACTTT.

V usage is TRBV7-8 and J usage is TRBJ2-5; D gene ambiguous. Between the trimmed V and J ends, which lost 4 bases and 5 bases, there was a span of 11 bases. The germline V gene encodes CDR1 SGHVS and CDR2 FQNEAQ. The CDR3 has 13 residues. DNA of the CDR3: TGTGCCAGCAGCTGGGCGGAGAGCGAGACCCAGTACTTC. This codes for CASSWAESETQYF.

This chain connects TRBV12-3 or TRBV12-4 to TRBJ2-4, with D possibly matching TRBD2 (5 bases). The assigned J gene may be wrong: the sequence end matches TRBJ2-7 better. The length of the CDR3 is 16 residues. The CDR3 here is CASSLNDGGFSYEQYF. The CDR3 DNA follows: TGTGCCAGCAGTCTGAACGACGGAGGTTTTTCCTACGAGCAGTACTTC.

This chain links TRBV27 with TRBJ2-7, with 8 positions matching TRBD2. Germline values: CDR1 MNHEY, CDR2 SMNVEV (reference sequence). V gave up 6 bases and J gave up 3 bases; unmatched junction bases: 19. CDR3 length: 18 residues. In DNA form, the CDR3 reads TGTGCCAGCAGCTCACCGGGACTAGTGGGAGCGCGATACTACGAGCAGTACTTC. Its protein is CASSSPGLVGARYYEQYF.

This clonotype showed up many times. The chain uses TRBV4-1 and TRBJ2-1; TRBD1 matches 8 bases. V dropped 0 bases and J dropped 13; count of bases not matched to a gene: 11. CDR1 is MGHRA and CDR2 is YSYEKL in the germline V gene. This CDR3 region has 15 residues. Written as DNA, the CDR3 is TGCGCCAGCAGCCAAGAGCCCGGGACAGGCCGAGGCCAGTTCTTC. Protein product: CASSQEPGTGRGQFF.

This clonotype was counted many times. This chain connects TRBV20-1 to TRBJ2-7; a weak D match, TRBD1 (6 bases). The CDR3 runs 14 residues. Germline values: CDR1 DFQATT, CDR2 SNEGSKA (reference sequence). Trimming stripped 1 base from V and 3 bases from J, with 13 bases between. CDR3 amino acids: CSARGRDRHYEQYF. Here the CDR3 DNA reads TGCAGTGCTAGAGGGAGAGACAGGCACTACGAGCAGTACTTC.

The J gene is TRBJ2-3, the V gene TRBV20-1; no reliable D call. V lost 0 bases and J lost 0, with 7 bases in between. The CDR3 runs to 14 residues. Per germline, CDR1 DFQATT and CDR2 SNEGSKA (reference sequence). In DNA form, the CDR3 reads TGCAGTGCTAGAGAGCTCATTAGCACAGATACGCAGTATTTT. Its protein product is CSARELISTDTQYF.

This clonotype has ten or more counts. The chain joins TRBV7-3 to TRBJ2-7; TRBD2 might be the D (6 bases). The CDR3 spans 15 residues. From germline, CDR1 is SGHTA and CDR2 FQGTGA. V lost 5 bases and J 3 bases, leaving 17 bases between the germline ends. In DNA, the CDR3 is TGTGCCAGCAGCCCGGGGGACTCGCGCAACTACGAGCAGTACTTC. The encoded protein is CASSPGDSRNYEQYF.

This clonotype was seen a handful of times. The CDR3 sequence: CASSPGAVSYEQYF. In DNA, the CDR3 is TGTGCCAGCAGCCCTGGCGCAGTGTCCTACGAGCAGTACTTC. The chain links TRBV3-1 to TRBJ2-7; unclear D gene. Looked up from germline, CDR1 is LGHDT and CDR2 is YNNKEL (reference sequence). With 4 bases removed from V and 1 base from J, the gap between germline ends came to 11 bases. CDR3 length equals 14 residues.

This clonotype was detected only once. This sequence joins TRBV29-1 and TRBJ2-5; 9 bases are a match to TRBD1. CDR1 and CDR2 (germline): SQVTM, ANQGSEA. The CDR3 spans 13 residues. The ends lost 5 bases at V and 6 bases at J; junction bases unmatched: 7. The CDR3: CSVKDRGPKTQYF. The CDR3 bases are TGCAGCGTTAAGGACAGGGGACCGAAGACCCAGTACTTC.

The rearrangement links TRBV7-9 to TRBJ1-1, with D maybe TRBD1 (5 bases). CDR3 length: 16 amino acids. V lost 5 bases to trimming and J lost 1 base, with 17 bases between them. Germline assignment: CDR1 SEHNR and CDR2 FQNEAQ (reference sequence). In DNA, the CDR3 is TGTGCCAGCAGCCACCCCCGTGGGACGGAGAACACTGAAGCTTTCTTT. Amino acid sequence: CASSHPRGTENTEAFF.

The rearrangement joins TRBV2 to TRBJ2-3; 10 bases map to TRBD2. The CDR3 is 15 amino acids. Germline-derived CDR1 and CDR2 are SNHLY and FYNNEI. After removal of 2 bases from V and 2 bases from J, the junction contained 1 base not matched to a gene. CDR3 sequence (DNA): TGTGCCAGCAGTGAAAGCGGGAGGGACACAGATACGCAGTATTTT. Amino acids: CASSESGRDTDTQYF.

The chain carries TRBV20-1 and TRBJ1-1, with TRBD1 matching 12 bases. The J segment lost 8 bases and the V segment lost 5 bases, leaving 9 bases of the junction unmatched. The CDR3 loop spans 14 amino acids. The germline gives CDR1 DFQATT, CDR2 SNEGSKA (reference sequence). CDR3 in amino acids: CSAAPGTGGPEAFF. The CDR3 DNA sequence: TGCAGTGCTGCCCCCGGGACAGGGGGCCCCGAAGCTTTCTTT.

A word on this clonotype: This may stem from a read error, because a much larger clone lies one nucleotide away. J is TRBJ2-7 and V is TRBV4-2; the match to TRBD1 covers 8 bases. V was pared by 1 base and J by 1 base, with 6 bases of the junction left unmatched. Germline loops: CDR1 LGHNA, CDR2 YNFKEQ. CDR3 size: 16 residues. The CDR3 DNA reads TGTGCCAGCAGCCAAGCTCGGACAGGGACGTCCTACGAGCAGTACTTC. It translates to CASSQARTGTSYEQYF.

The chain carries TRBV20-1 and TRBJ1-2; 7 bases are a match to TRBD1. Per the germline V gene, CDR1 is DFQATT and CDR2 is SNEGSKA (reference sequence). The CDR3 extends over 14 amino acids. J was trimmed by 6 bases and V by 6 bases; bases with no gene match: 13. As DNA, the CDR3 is TGCAGTGCGACCGCGTCTGACAGGGAAAATGGCTACACCTTC. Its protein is CSATASDRENGYTF.

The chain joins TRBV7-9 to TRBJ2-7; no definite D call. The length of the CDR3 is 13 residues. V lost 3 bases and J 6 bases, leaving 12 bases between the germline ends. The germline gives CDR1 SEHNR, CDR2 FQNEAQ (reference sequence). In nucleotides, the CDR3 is TGTGCCAGCAGCTTCGAAGGGCCCCGCGAGCAGTACTTC. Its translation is CASSFEGPREQYF.

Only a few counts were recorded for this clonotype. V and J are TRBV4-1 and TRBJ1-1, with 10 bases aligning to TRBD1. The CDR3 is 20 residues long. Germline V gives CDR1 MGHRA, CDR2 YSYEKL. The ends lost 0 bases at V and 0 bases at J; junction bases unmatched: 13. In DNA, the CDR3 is TGCGCCAGCAGCCAAGAATGGGTAGTTGGACAGGGGGACATGAACACTGAAGCTTTCTTT. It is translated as CASSQEWVVGQGDMNTEAFF.

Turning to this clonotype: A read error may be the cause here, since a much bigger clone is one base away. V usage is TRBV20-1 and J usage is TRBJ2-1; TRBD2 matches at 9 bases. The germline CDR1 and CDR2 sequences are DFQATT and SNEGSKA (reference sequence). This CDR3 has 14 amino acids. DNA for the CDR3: TGCAGTGCTAGAGCTAGCGGGACCTACACTGAGCAGTTCTTC. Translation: CSARASGTYTEQFF.

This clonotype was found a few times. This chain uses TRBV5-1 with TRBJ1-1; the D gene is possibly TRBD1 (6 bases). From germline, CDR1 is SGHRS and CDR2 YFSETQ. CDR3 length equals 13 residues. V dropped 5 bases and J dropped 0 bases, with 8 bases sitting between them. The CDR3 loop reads CASRTGMNTEAFF. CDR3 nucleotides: TGCGCCAGCAGAACAGGGATGAACACTGAAGCTTTCTTT.

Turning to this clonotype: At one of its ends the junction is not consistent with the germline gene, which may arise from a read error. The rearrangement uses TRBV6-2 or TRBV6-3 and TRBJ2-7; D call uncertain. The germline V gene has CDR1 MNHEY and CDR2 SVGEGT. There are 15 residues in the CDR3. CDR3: CASSYSAVSSYEQYF. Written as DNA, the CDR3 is TGTGCCAGCAGCTACTCGGCGGTTTCAAGCTACGAGCAGTACTTC.

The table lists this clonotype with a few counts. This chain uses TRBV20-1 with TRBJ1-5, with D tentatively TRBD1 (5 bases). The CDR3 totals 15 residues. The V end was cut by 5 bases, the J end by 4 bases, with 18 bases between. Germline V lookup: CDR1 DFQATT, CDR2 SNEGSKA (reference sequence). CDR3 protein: CSAATVKDGNQPQHF. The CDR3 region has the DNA TGCAGTGCTGCGACAGTAAAGGACGGGAATCAGCCCCAGCATTTT.

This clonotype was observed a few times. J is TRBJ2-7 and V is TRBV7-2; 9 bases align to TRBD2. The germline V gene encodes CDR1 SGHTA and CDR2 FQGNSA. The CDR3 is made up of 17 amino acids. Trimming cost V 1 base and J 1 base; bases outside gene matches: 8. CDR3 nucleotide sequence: TGTGCCAGCAGCTTAGAGGCAGCTAGCGGGGTGTCCTACGAGCAGTACTTC. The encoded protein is CASSLEAASGVSYEQYF.

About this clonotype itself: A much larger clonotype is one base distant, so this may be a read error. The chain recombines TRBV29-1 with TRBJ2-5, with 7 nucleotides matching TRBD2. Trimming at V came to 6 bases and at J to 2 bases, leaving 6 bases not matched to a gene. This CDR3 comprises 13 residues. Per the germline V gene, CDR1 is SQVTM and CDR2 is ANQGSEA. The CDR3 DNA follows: TGCAGCGTCGGGACTAACGGGCAAGAGACCCAGTACTTC. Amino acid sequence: CSVGTNGQETQYF.

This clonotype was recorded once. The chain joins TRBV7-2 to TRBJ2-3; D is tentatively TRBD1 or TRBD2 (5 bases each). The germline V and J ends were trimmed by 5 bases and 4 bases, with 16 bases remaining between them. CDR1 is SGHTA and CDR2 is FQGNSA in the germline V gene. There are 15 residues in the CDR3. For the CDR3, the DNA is TGTGCCAGCAGCAAGAGGGGTAGCCCCCCAGATACGCAGTATTTT. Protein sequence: CASSKRGSPPDTQYF.

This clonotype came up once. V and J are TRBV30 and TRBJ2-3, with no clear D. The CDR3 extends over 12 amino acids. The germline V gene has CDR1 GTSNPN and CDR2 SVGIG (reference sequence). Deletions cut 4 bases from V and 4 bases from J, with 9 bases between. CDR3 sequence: CAWKPLADTQYF. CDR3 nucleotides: TGTGCCTGGAAACCTTTGGCAGATACGCAGTATTTT.

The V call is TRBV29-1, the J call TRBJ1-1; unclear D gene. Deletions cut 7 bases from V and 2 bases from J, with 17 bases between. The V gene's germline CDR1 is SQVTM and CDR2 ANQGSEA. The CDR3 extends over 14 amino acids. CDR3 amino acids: CSGKARTGNTEAFF. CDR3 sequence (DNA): TGCAGCGGGAAAGCTCGGACGGGAAACACTGAAGCTTTCTTT.

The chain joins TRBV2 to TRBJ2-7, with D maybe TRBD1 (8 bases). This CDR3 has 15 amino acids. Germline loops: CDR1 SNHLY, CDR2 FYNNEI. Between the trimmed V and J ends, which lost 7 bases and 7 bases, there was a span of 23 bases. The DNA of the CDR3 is TGTGCCAGCACCACAGGGGGAGGGAGGAGCGATGAGCAGTACTTC. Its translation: CASTTGGGRSDEQYF.